This entry features one T cell receptor beta chain sequence. Its target is unknown. It was with 60 Vbeta and 13 Jbeta primers that the PCR ran. Under the authors' procedure: In a later analysis, about 11 million of approximately 80 million unique beta chains occurred in at least two donors. Sequencing used immunoSEQ multiplex PCR; TCRdb keeps in-frame clones, though not all of them. The V and J calls and clone size come from that table; D and trimming were worked out from the DNA. The profile shows about 190,000 clones, 65% to 85% of them singletons. The sample comes from a study of cytomegalovirus exposure and HLA in healthy donors. Although they were nominally healthy when sampled, donors likely had unrecorded immune exposures. Trimming left V 4 bases short and J 4 bases short, with 20 bases between. Germline V gives CDR1 MDHEN, CDR2 SYDVKM. This CDR3 contains 16 residues. Study-wide points: In vitro checks showed that a few CMV-associated chains really do target CMV antigens.

This chain joins TRBV28 and TRBJ2-7, with D perhaps TRBD1 (6 bases). Sequencing was carried out using PBMCs. The TCR comes from a middle-aged man in good health and CMV-seropositive. The CDR3 is CASSSATGTMLYEQYF. The CDR3 bases are TGTGCCAGCAGTTCGGCGACCGGGACAATGTTGTACGAGCAGTACTTC.